These 25 T cell receptor beta chains share one sample of origin, sequenced in a study of glioma-infiltrating T cells (dated by TCRdb to 2016 to 2017). The instrument was an Illumina MiSeq. The iRepertoire nested amplicon-rescue multiplex PCR (arm-PCR) platform was used to amplify TCR alpha and beta CDR3 regions from RNA. TCRdb reran the public reads through fastp at Q25 and MiXCR, keeping productive beta chains. When rows share a CDR3 protein, they turn into one entry using the most common DNA and genes. This sample has a few hundred thousand distinct CDR3 sequences in its table, and 41% of those were observed once. Around 12% of the sample lies in the top ten. The sample taken for sequencing was glioma tissue, nonneoplastic brain tissue, or PBMCs (not recorded which). Receptor source: a human donor with low-grade glioma or glioblastoma, undergoing nonglioma brain surgery, or in good health (not recorded which).

This clonotype has a count of ten or more. J is TRBJ2-1 and V is TRBV4-3, with unresolved D. V lost 0 bases to trimming and J lost 5 bases, with 14 bases between them. The CDR3 has 16 amino acids. Per the germline V gene, CDR1 is LGHNA and CDR2 is YSLEER. DNA of the CDR3: TGCGCCAGCAGCCAAGATCCTCGGAACAGAAACAATGAGCAGTTCTTC. This translates into CASSQDPRNRNNEQFF.

This clonotype was recorded a few times. This rearrangement joins TRBV7-2 to TRBJ2-3; D might be TRBD1 or TRBD2, each matching 6 bases. The CDR3 runs 16 residues. Looked up from germline, CDR1 is SGHTA and CDR2 is FQGNSA. Trimming left V 1 base short and J 8 bases short, with 19 bases between. The CDR3 sequence: CASSLGFTRGRFTQYF. In DNA, the CDR3 is TGTGCCAGCAGCTTAGGCTTCACGAGGGGGAGGTTTACGCAGTATTTT.

This clonotype was seen repeatedly, ten times or more. This chain links TRBV20-1 with TRBJ2-1; 9 positions match TRBD2. The CDR3 spans 14 residues. Germline V CDR1 and CDR2: DFQATT, SNEGSKA (reference sequence). V was clipped by 3 bases and J by 8 bases; unmatched bases: 8. The CDR3 is CSARLSGRPHEQFF. CDR3 nucleotides: TGCAGTGCTAGGCTGAGCGGGAGGCCCCATGAGCAGTTCTTC.

Concerning this clonotype itself: A read error may explain this, as a much larger clone is one base away. This CDR3 reads CASSTTQGSGFTDTQYF. CDR3 nucleotide sequence: TGTGCCAGCAGCACCACTCAGGGTAGCGGGTTCACAGATACGCAGTATTTT. The J gene is TRBJ2-3, the V gene TRBV28, with 7 bases aligning to TRBD2. The CDR3 contains 17 residues. V shed 6 bases and J 2 bases; nucleotides not matched to a gene: 14. In germline, CDR1 is MDHEN, CDR2 SYDVKM.

This clonotype showed up many times. J is TRBJ2-2 and V is TRBV28; possible D gene TRBD1, 6 bases. V dropped 5 bases and J dropped 0 bases, with 13 bases sitting between them. The CDR3 consists of 16 residues. Germline lookup yields CDR1 MDHEN and CDR2 SYDVKM. CDR3 in amino acids: CASSTFRTANTGELFF. The CDR3 DNA sequence: TGTGCCAGCAGTACATTTAGGACAGCGAACACCGGGGAGCTGTTTTTT. Using reference TRBV28 and TRBJ2-2 for the parts outside the CDR3, the full variable domain is DVKVTQSSRYLVKRTGEKVFLECVQDMDHENMFWYRQDPGLGLRLIYFSYDVKMKEKGDIPEGYSVSREKKERFSLILESASTNQTSMYLCASSTFRTANTGELFFGEGSRLTVL.

This rearrangement joins TRBV3-1 to TRBJ1-1; no firm D call. V was clipped by 2 bases and J by 1 base, with 11 bases between them. Germline V CDR1 and CDR2: LGHDT, YNNKEL (reference sequence). There are 15 residues in the CDR3. The CDR3 DNA sequence: TGTGCCAGCAGCCAATTCGGCGGTTCGAACACTGAAGCTTTCTTT. Translated: CASSQFGGSNTEAFF.

The chain joins TRBV29-1 to TRBJ2-7; D call uncertain. CDR3 length equals 11 residues. V was clipped by 6 bases and J by 2 bases, with 8 bases between them. Germline assignment: CDR1 SQVTM and CDR2 ANQGSEA. The CDR3 region is CSVKEAYEQYF. DNA of the CDR3: TGCAGCGTGAAGGAAGCCTACGAGCAGTACTTC.

Only a few counts were recorded for this clonotype. The chain links TRBV28 to TRBJ1-2; D remains ambiguous. The CDR3 length is 16 residues. CDR1 and CDR2 (germline): MDHEN, SYDVKM. V dropped 5 bases and J dropped 6 bases, with 22 bases sitting between them. This chain's CDR3 is CASSKRRRAQADGYTF. CDR3 DNA: TGTGCCAGCAGTAAGAGACGGAGGGCCCAGGCGGATGGCTACACCTTC.

Concerning this clonotype: The junction departs from germline at one end; a sequencing error may be responsible. The chain uses TRBV10-3 and TRBJ2-7; TRBD1 matches 7 bases. The CDR3 totals 13 residues. Germline V CDR1 and CDR2: ENHRY, SYGVKD. CDR3 DNA: TGTGCCATAGCCGGGACAGTCTCCTACAAGCAGTACTTC. Translating it yields CAIAGTVSYKQYF.

The chain couples TRBV5-4 to TRBJ1-1, with 7 bases lining up with TRBD1. The germline gives CDR1 SGHNT, CDR2 YYREEE (reference sequence). V lost 5 bases to trimming and J lost 4 bases; unmatched junction nucleotides: 8. The CDR3 runs to 14 residues. CDR3 sequence: CASRGIRDSTEAFF. DNA for the CDR3: TGTGCCAGCAGAGGAATCCGGGACAGCACTGAAGCTTTCTTT. Using reference TRBV5-4 and TRBJ1-1 for the parts outside the CDR3, the full variable domain is ETGVTQSPTHLIKTRGQQVTLRCSSQSGHNTVSWYQQALGQGPQFIFQYYREEENGRGNFPPRFSGLQFPNYSSELNVNALELDDSALYLCASRGIRDSTEAFFGQGTRLTVV.

This clonotype was counted at least ten times. The DNA of the CDR3 is TGTGCCAGCAGTTATTTGTCCTTCTCGAGTGTGGGGACGCAGTATTTT. Translation: CASSYLSFSSVGTQYF. The genes are TRBV27 and TRBJ2-3; no firm D call. The CDR3 loop spans 16 amino acids. Trimming removed 4 bases at V and 9 bases at J, with 23 bases between. Per the germline V gene, CDR1 is MNHEY and CDR2 is SMNVEV (reference sequence).

The rearrangement uses TRBV19 and TRBJ2-7, with D possibly matching TRBD1 (6 bases). This CDR3 region has 12 residues. The V and J ends lost 5 bases and 5 bases respectively, with 10 bases between them. Per germline, CDR1 LNHDA and CDR2 SQIVND (reference sequence). This chain's CDR3 is CASSHGTHEQYF. In DNA, the CDR3 is TGTGCCAGTAGTCACGGGACACACGAGCAGTACTTC.

This clonotype was detected a few times. V and J are TRBV28 and TRBJ2-3, with 7 positions matching TRBD2. With V trimmed by 7 bases and J by 0 bases, 16 bases remained unmatched. This CDR3 has 18 amino acids. CDR1 and CDR2 from the germline V gene are MDHEN and SYDVKM. The CDR3 here is CASTSPPLWGGSTDTQYF. CDR3 DNA sequence: TGTGCCAGCACCAGCCCTCCACTATGGGGGGGGAGCACAGATACGCAGTATTTT.

This clonotype was counted at least ten times. This chain connects TRBV6-2 or TRBV6-3 to TRBJ2-7; D not certain. From germline, CDR1 is MNHEY and CDR2 SVGEGT. The CDR3 extends over 14 amino acids. Trimming removed 6 bases at V and 3 bases at J, with 15 bases between. The CDR3 nucleotides are TGTGCCAGCAGCCCGCCACTGAAGGGCTACGAGCAGTACTTC. It yields the protein CASSPPLKGYEQYF.

This clonotype was picked up many times. The chain combines TRBV6-2 or TRBV6-3 with TRBJ1-5; TRBD1 might be the D (6 bases). CDR1 MNHEY and CDR2 SVGEGT come from the germline V gene. Trimming shortened V by 6 bases and J by 0 bases, and 12 bases separated the two germline ends. The CDR3 spans 15 residues. The CDR3 sequence is CASRPGQYSNQPQHF. Written as DNA, the CDR3 is TGTGCCAGCAGGCCCGGACAGTATAGCAATCAGCCCCAGCATTTT.

V is TRBV6-1 and J is TRBJ2-7; 7 bases fit TRBD2. Germline CDR1 MNHNS, CDR2 SASEGT. The CDR3 has 15 residues. V shed 6 bases and J 2 bases; nucleotides not matched to a gene: 10. Here the CDR3 DNA reads TGTGCCAGCAGACCCCTAGCGGACATGACCTACGAGCAGTACTTC. Protein sequence: CASRPLADMTYEQYF.

Of note for this clonotype: A much larger clone differs from this one at a single base, so this may be a read error. The DNA of the CDR3 is TGTGCCAGCAGTTTGCGGACATGGGGCCGAACTGAAGCTTTCTTT. The encoded protein is CASSLRTWGRTEAFF. The gene calls are TRBV27 and TRBJ1-1; TRBD1 might be the D (5 bases). Germline lookup yields CDR1 MNHEY and CDR2 SMNVEV (reference sequence). V lost 3 bases and J 5 bases, leaving 16 bases between the germline ends. The length of the CDR3 is 15 residues.

This clonotype was seen only a few times. The J gene is TRBJ2-2, the V gene TRBV24-1, with D uncertain. Trimming took off 9 bases at V and 1 base at J, with 11 bases between the two ends. In germline, CDR1 is KGHDR, CDR2 SFDVKD. The CDR3 length is 14 residues. This CDR3 is CATAGLVNTGELFF. For the CDR3, the DNA is TGTGCCACCGCCGGGCTCGTGAACACCGGGGAGCTGTTTTTT.

The chain recombines TRBV15 with TRBJ2-3; 8 nucleotides line up with TRBD1. Looked up from germline, CDR1 is LNHNV and CDR2 is YYDKDF (reference sequence). With 5 bases clipped from V and 2 bases from J, the junction kept 6 bases outside the gene matches. The CDR3 consists of 15 residues. The CDR3 sequence is CATSRDRTTTDTQYF. The DNA of the CDR3 is TGTGCCACCAGCCGGGACAGGACTACCACAGATACGCAGTATTTT. The full variable domain, completed using reference TRBV15 and TRBJ2-3, is DAMVIQNPRYQVTQFGKPVTLSCSQTLNHNVMYWYQQKSSQAPKLLFHYYDKDFNNEADTPDNFQSRRPNTSFCFLDIRSPGLGDTAMYLCATSRDRTTTDTQYFGPGTRLTVL.

This clonotype has more than one count but fewer than ten. The genes are TRBV5-6 and TRBJ2-7, with D perhaps matching TRBD1 (6 bases). The germline V gene encodes CDR1 SGHDT and CDR2 YYEEEE. The germline V and J ends were trimmed by 3 bases and 0 bases, with 10 bases remaining between them. CDR3 length: 14 residues. The CDR3 loop is CASSYQGTSYEQYF. The CDR3 region has the DNA TGTGCCAGCAGCTATCAGGGGACCTCCTACGAGCAGTACTTC. Filled out from reference TRBV5-6 and TRBJ2-7, the complete variable domain reads DAGVTQSPTHLIKTRGQQVTLRCSPKSGHDTVSWYQQALGQGPQFIFQYYEEEERQRGNFPDRFSGHQFPNYSSELNVNALLLGDSALYLCASSYQGTSYEQYFGPGTRLTVT.

The rearrangement uses TRBV28 and TRBJ2-5, with no clear D. Per the germline V gene, CDR1 is MDHEN and CDR2 is SYDVKM. There are 12 residues in the CDR3. The V end was cut by 4 bases, the J end by 7 bases, with 10 bases between. CDR3 DNA: TGTGCCAGCAGTTCCCCTGGGCGGACCCAGTACTTC. Translating it yields CASSSPGRTQYF.

This clonotype was recorded many times. The V gene is TRBV20-1, the J gene TRBJ1-1, with D uncertain. CDR1 and CDR2 from the germline V gene are DFQATT and SNEGSKA (reference sequence). V was pared by 4 bases and J by 0 bases, with 9 bases between. There are 13 residues in the CDR3. The CDR3 DNA is TGCAGTGCTAACGCCGGAATGAACACTGAAGCTTTCTTT. This sequence encodes CSANAGMNTEAFF.

The chain combines TRBV2 with TRBJ2-1; D possibly matches TRBD1 or TRBD2 (5 bases each). The CDR3 totals 16 residues. CDR1 is SNHLY and CDR2 is FYNNEI in the germline V gene. Trimming cost V 5 bases and J 2 bases, with 16 bases left between them. The CDR3 region is CASSSRWDATYNEQFF. The CDR3 DNA follows: TGTGCCAGCAGTAGCCGTTGGGACGCGACCTACAATGAGCAGTTCTTC. The full variable domain, with the rest looked up from reference TRBV2 and TRBJ2-1, is EPEVTQTPSHQVTQMGQEVILRCVPISNHLYFYWYRQILGQKVEFLVSFYNNEISEKSEIFDDQFSVERPDGSNFTLKIRSTKLEDSAMYFCASSSRWDATYNEQFFGPGTRLTVL.

The rearrangement uses TRBV27 and TRBJ2-7; D unresolved. Germline loops: CDR1 MNHEY, CDR2 SMNVEV (reference sequence). Trimming cost V 5 bases and J 2 bases, with 10 bases left between them. This CDR3 spans 13 amino acids. In DNA, the CDR3 is TGTGCCAGCAGTACAACCCCCCCCTACGAGCAGTACTTC. Translation gives CASSTTPPYEQYF.

There are many counts of this clonotype. This chain joins TRBV6-5 and TRBJ2-7; a possible D gene is TRBD1 (6 bases). Germline CDR1 reads MNHEY; CDR2 reads SVGAGI. The CDR3 consists of 13 residues. The germline V and J ends were trimmed by 0 bases and 7 bases, with 10 bases remaining between them. CDR3 DNA: TGTGCCAGCAGTTACTCTAGGGGGTGGGAGCAGTACTTC. Residues: CASSYSRGWEQYF.